This T cell receptor beta chain was obtained from a study of blood T cell repertoires in COVID-19. The overall study: Samples taken during acute and convalescent COVID-19 were collected in the United States, Italy and Spain. Sample material is recorded as cDNA or gDNA derived from T cells, B-cell-depleted T cells, or PBMCs.

Original handling: Estimates of nucleated cell counts were drawn from the amplification of reference gene primers. TCRdb keeps only in-frame clones here, not all; method: immunoSEQ multiplex PCR. D and trimming were read from the DNA, whereas the V and J calls and clone size are those reported in that table. The data contain fewer than 200,000 clones, around 84% of them singletons. Seattle patients were enrolled while actively infected and followed longitudinally. Trimming pared 6 bases from V and 7 bases from J, leaving 19 bases between. Germline values: CDR1 MDHEN, CDR2 SYDVKM. The CDR3 is 15 residues long.

The chain has TRBV28 and TRBJ2-1; D is possibly TRBD2 (7 bases). This TCR derives from a woman in her forties or fifties with COVID-19, enrolled during active disease. Source material: peripheral blood. CDR3 protein: CASRPRGAVVNEQFF. The CDR3 region has the DNA TGTGCCAGCAGGCCACGGGGGGCGGTGGTGAATGAGCAGTTCTTC. Using reference TRBV28 and TRBJ2-1 for the parts outside the CDR3, the full variable domain is DVKVTQSSRYLVKRTGEKVFLECVQDMDHENMFWYRQDPGLGLRLIYFSYDVKMKEKGDIPEGYSVSREKKERFSLILESASTNQTSMYLCASRPRGAVVNEQFFGPGTRLTVL.